This TCR beta chain stems from a study of T cells in localized non-small cell lung cancer. Study results and limitations: T cell clonality was highest in uninvolved adjacent lung, above tumor. Adjacent lung held a median 57 of the top 100 tumor clones. Analysis by sequencing included only one tumor region, so heterogeneity remains possible. A denser population of T cells in blood accompanied longer overall survival.

Assay used: immunoSEQ multiplex PCR; TCRdb lists only in-frame clones, some missing. The sample lists 70,000 to 100,000 clones; more than 70% were seen once. In the case of this clone: Its specificity is not known.

This sample comprised peripheral blood, obtained before any cancer treatment. This receptor was obtained from a female donor at least 60 years old with stage I lung adenocarcinoma.

The DNA of the CDR3 is TGTGCCAGTATCGCCACTAGCGGAGACACCGGGGAGCTGTTTTTT. Encoded protein: CASIATSGDTGELFF. The chain combines TRBV19 with TRBJ2-2; 8 bases line up with TRBD2. The CDR3 has 15 amino acids. V gave up 7 bases and J gave up 3 bases; unmatched junction bases: 7. CDR1 LNHDA and CDR2 SQIVND come from the germline V gene (reference sequence).